These 8 T cell receptor beta chains were sequenced from one sample in a study of Tregs in tolerant kidney transplant recipients. The table came from immunoSEQ multiplex PCR; TCRdb's copy has only in-frame clones and leaves some out. The repertoire has under 100,000 clones, around nine tenths of them found once; the top ten carry 4.5% to 5%. Sequenced material: CD8+ T cells from blood. The receptors were sampled from a human donor in good health.

The V and J genes are TRBV4-1 and TRBJ2-4; perhaps TRBD1 as D (6 bases). This CDR3 comprises 19 residues. Germline CDR1 and CDR2: MGHRA and YSYEKL. V was trimmed by 2 bases and J by 0 bases, leaving 20 bases between them. The CDR3 nucleotides are TGCGCCAGCAGCCAACTCGGGACACCAAGATCTCTAGCCAAAAACATTCAGTACTTC. Translating gives CASSQLGTPRSLAKNIQYF.

In this sample, this clone turned up once. V is TRBV16 and J is TRBJ2-7; 10 positions agree with TRBD1. V dropped 2 bases and J dropped 5; count of bases not matched to a gene: 6. Germline lookup yields CDR1 KGHSY and CDR2 FQNENV. This CDR3 has 15 amino acids. Here the CDR3 DNA reads TGTGCCAGCAGCCAAATAGGGACAGGGGTCGACGAGCAGTACTTC. This codes for CASSQIGTGVDEQYF.

The V and J genes are TRBV4-1 and TRBJ1-1; possibly TRBD1 for D (5 bases). V lost 1 base to trimming and J lost 1 base, with 13 bases between them. Germline loops: CDR1 MGHRA, CDR2 YSYEKL. The CDR3 is 16 amino acids. CDR3 coding DNA: TGCGCCAGCAGCCAAGTTACAGGAAGGCAGAACACTGAAGCTTTCTTT. Its translation: CASSQVTGRQNTEAFF.

V gene TRBV6-6 combines with J gene TRBJ1-2; no clear D. CDR1 MNHNY and CDR2 SVGAGI come from the germline V gene (reference sequence). Between the trimmed V and J ends, which lost 0 bases and 0 bases, there was a span of 8 bases. CDR3 length equals 15 residues. CDR3 in DNA: TGTGCCAGCAGTTACTCGACGGCATCTAACTATGGCTACACCTTC. It translates to CASSYSTASNYGYTF.

The DNA of the CDR3 is TGCGCCAGCAGCCCCGGACGGGTGACTAATGAAAAACTGTTTTTT. It specifies CASSPGRVTNEKLFF. J is TRBJ1-4 and V is TRBV4-1, with D hard to call. V was clipped by 4 bases and J by 2 bases, with 11 bases between them. The CDR3 is 15 residues long. Germline CDR1 and CDR2: MGHRA and YSYEKL.

The chain recombines TRBV27 with TRBJ2-5; D may correspond to TRBD1 or TRBD2 (5 bases each). Between the trimmed V and J ends, which lost 1 base and 0 bases, there was a span of 9 bases. This CDR3 spans 15 amino acids. From germline, CDR1 is MNHEY and CDR2 SMNVEV (reference sequence). In DNA, the CDR3 is TGTGCCAGCAGTTTATGGGGACCCTACCAAGAGACCCAGTACTTC. This translates into CASSLWGPYQETQYF.

The gene calls are TRBV6-5 and TRBJ2-1; 10 nucleotides line up with TRBD1. J lost 4 bases, V lost 0 bases, and 3 bases had no gene match. Germline V gene data show CDR1 as MNHEY and CDR2 as SVGAGI. The CDR3 is 16 residues long. CDR3 DNA: TGTGCCAGCAGTTACTCGACAGGGGGCTGGTACAATGAGCAGTTCTTC. This codes for CASSYSTGGWYNEQFF.

This clone occurred once. V gene TRBV9 combines with J gene TRBJ2-5; 10 bases fit TRBD1. Germline-derived CDR1 and CDR2 are SGDLS and YYNGEE. Trimming removed 3 bases from V and 5 bases from J; junction bases left unmatched: 10. The CDR3 runs 16 residues. DNA for the CDR3: TGTGCCAGCAGCGACGAGGGACAGGGGATCGGGGAGACCCAGTACTTC. Its translation: CASSDEGQGIGETQYF.